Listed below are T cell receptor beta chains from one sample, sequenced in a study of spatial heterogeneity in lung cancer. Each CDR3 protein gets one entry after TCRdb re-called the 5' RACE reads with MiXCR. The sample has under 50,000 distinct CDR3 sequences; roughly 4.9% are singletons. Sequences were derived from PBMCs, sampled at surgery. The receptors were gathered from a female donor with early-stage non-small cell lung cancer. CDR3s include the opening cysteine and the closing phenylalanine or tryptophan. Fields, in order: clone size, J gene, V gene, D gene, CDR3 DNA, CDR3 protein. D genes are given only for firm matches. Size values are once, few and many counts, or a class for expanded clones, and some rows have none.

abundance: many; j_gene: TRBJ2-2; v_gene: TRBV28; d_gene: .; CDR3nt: TGTGCCAGCGTCAAGGGGGATAACACCGGGGAGCTGTTTTTT; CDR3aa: CASVKGDNTGELFF
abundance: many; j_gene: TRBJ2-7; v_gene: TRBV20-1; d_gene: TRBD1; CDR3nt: TGCAGTGCTAGGATTCTTTACAGGGGGCGGCGCGAGCAGTACTTC; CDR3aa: CSARILYRGRREQYF
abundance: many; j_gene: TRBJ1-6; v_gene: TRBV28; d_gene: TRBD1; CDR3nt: TGTGCCAGCAGCCCTGCATCAGGGACAGGGACTAATTCACCCCTCCACTTT; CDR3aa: CASSPASGTGTNSPLHF
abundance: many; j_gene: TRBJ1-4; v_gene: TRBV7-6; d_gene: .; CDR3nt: TGTGCCAGCAGCTTAGCCGCGCGGCAGGGGAGAGAAAAACTGTTTTTT; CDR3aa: CASSLAARQGREKLFF
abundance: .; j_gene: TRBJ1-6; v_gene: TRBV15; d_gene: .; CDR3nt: TGTGCCACCAGCAGAGATATCCGGATTGATACCTTTTCACCCCTCCACTTT; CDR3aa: CATSRDIRIDTFSPLHF
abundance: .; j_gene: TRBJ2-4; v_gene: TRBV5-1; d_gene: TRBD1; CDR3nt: TGCGCCAGCAGCTTACAGGGGAAAAACATTCAGTACTTC; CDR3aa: CASSLQGKNIQYF
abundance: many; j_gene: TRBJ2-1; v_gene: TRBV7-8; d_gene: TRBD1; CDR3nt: TGTGCCAGCAGCTTAGATAGGAGGACAGGGGGGCTTAAGAATGAGCAGTTCTTC; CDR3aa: CASSLDRRTGGLKNEQFF
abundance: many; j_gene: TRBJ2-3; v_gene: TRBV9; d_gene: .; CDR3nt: TGTGCCAGCAGCGGGGCTTACGCGGGGCCCACAGATACGCAGTATTTT; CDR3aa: CASSGAYAGPTDTQYF
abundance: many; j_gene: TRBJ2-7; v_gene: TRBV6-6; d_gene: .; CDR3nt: TGTGCCAGCACCCTCAGGAACGAGCAGTACTTC; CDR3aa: CASTLRNEQYF
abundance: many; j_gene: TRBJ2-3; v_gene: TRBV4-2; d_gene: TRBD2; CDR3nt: TGTGCCAGCAGCTCCCGAGCGGGGGGTAGAGATACGCAGTATTTT; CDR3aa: CASSSRAGGRDTQYF
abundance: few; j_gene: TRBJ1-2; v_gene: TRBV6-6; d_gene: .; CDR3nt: TGTGCCAGCAGCCCCCCCGGGGGCTTTAGCTATGGCTACACCTTC; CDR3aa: CASSPPGGFSYGYTF
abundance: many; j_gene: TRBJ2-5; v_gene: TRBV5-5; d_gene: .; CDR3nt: TGTGCCAGCAGCTTGAGGGGCCAAGAGACCCAGTACTTC; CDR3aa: CASSLRGQETQYF
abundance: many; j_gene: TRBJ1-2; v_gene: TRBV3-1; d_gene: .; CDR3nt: TGTGCCAGCAGTCGACTATCGAGTAACTATGGCTACACCTTC; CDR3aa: CASSRLSSNYGYTF
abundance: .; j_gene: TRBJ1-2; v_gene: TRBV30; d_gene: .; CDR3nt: TGTGCCTGGAGGGAACCCGGAGGGAACTACACCTTC; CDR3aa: CAWREPGGNYTF
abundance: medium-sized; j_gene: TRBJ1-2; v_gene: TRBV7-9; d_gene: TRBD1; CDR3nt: TGTGCCAGCAGCTCCGTCCCGGACAGGAGCACCTTC; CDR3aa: CASSSVPDRSTF
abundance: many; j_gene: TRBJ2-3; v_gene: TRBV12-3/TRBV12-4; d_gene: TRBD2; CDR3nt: TGTGCCAGCAGTTTTGGCGGGGGGGCCTGGGATACGCAGTATTTT; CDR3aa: CASSFGGGAWDTQYF
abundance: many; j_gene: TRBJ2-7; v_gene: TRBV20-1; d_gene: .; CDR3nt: TGCAGTGCTAGCGGCAGGGTGACCTACGAGCAGTACTTC; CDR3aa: CSASGRVTYEQYF
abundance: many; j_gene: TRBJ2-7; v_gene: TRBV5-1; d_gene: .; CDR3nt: TGCGCCAGCAGCCTAGAGGGGACCGCTTCCTACGAGCAGTACTTC; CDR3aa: CASSLEGTASYEQYF
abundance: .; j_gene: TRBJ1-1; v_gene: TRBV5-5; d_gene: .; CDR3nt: TGTGCCAGCAGCTTGGAGGGGACCCTGAACACTGAAGCTTTCTTT; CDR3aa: CASSLEGTLNTEAFF
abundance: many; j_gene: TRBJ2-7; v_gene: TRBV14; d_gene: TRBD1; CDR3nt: TGTGCCAGCAGAGACTCGGGACAGGGGTTCTACGAGCAGTACTTC; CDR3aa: CASRDSGQGFYEQYF
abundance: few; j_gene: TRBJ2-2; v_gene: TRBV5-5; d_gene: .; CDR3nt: TGTGCCAGCAGCTTGGGGGACCCCGGGGAGCTGTTTTTT; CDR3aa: CASSLGDPGELFF
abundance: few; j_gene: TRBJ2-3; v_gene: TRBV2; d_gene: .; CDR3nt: TGTGCCAGCAGTGAAGACCCTCTGATTCGTACGCAGTATTTT; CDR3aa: CASSEDPLIRTQYF
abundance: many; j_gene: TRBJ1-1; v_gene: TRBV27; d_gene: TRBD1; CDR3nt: TGTGCCAGCAGGGACAGGGGGCAGAACACTGAAGCTTTCTTT; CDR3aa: CASRDRGQNTEAFF
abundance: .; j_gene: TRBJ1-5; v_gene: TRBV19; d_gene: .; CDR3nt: TGTGCCACCAAGCCCAACAGCAATCAGCCCCAGCATTTT; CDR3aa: CATKPNSNQPQHF
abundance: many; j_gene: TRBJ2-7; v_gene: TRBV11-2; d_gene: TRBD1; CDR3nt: TGTGCCAGCAGCTTGACAGGGAAGCCCTACGAGCAGTACTTC; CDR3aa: CASSLTGKPYEQYF
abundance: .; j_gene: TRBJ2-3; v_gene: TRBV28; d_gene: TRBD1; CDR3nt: TGTGCCAGCAGGGCCCCGGGACAGGGGGGCGCAGATACGCAGTATTTT; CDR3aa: CASRAPGQGGADTQYF
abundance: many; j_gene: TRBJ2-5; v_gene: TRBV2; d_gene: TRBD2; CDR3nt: TGTGCCATCAATGGCGGGGGGCGCGGGAGGGAGACCCAGTACTTC; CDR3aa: CAINGGGRGRETQYF
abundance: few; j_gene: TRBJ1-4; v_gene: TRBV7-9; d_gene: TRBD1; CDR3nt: TGTGCCAGCAGCCTAAACGGACAGGGGCCGAATGAAAAACTGTTTTTT; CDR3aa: CASSLNGQGPNEKLFF
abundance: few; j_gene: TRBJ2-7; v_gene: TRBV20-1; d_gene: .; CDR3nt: TGCAGTGCGTCCGGGGGCAGGGCCCTATACGAGCAGTACTTC; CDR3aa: CSASGGRALYEQYF
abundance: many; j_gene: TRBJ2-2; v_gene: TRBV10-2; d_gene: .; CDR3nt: TGCGCCAGCAGTGTTCGAACCGGGGAGCTGTTTTTT; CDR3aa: CASSVRTGELFF
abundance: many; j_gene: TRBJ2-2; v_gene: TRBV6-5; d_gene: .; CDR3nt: TGTGCCAGCAGTTATTCCCCGGGAGGGGAGCTGTTTTTT; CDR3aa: CASSYSPGGELFF
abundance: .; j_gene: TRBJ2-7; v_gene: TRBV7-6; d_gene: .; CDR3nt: TGTGCCAGCAGCTTAGACCTAGCGACCTACGAGCAGTACTTC; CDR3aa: CASSLDLATYEQYF
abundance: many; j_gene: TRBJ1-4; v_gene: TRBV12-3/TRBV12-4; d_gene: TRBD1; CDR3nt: TGTGCCAGCAGCTCGGGACAGCCTAATGAAAAACTGTTTTTT; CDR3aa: CASSSGQPNEKLFF
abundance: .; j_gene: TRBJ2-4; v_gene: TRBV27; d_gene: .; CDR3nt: TGTGCCAGCAGTTTAGTGCAGGCACTAGCCAAAAACATTCAGTACTTC; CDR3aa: CASSLVQALAKNIQYF
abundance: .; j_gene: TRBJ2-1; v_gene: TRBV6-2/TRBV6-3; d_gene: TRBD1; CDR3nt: TGTGCCAGCAGAGAACTGGACAGGGGGCAGGACAATGAGCAGTTCTTC; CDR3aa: CASRELDRGQDNEQFF
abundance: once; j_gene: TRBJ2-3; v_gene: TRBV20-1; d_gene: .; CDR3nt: TGCAGTGCTCGCCAATCAGGACGTTCCGGAGATACGCAGGATTTT; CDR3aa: CSARQSGRSGDTQDF
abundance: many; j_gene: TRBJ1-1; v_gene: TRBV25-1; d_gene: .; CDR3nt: TGTGCCAGCAGCCGAGGGGGTGACACTGAAGCTTTCTTT; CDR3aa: CASSRGGDTEAFF
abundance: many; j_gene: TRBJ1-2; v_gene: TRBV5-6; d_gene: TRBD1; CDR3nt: TGTGCCAGCAGCTTTTTGTCAGGGGGCTTGAGCTACACCTTC; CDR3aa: CASSFLSGGLSYTF
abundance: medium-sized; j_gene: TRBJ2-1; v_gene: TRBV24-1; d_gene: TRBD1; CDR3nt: TGTGCCACCAGTGAAACAGGGGGCTTCGATGAGCAGTTCTTC; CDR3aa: CATSETGGFDEQFF
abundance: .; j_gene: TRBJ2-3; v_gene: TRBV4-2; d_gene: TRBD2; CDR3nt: TGTGCCAGCAGCCAAGATTTTTCGACTAGCGGGGGGGCAGATACGCAGTATTTT; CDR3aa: CASSQDFSTSGGADTQYF
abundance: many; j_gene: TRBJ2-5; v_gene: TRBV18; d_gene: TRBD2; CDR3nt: TGTGCCAGCTCACCACGGAGCGGGGGGGCTCGATTCCAAGAGACCCAGTACTTC; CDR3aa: CASSPRSGGARFQETQYF
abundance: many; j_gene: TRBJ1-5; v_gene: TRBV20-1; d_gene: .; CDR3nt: TGCAGTGCTACCCAGGACGAGGCTTATCAGCCCCAGCATTTT; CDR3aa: CSATQDEAYQPQHF
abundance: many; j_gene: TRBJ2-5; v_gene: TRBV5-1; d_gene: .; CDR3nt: TGCGCCAGCTCCGCCGGTGGGGTTGGGGAGACCCAGTACTTC; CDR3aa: CASSAGGVGETQYF
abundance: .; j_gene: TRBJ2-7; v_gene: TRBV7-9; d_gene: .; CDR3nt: TGTGCCAGCAGCCCCCCACAGCGGAACCCCTACGAGCAGTACTTC; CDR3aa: CASSPPQRNPYEQYF
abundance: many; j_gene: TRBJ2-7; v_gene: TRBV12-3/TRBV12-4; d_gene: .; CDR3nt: TGTGCCAGCAGTTCTCTTAGGTCAGCCTACGAGCAGTACTTC; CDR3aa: CASSSLRSAYEQYF
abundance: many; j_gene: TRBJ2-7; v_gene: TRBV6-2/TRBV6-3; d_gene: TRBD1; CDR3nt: TGTGCCAGCAAGATGGACAGGGTATTTTACGAGCAGTACTTC; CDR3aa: CASKMDRVFYEQYF
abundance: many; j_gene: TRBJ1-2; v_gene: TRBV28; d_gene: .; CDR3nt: TGTGCCAGCAGTTTATTAAGGAGAGTGAAGGGCTACACCTTC; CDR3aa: CASSLLRRVKGYTF
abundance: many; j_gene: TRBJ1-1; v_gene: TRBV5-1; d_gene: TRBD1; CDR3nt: TGCGCCAGCAGCCCACGGACAGGGGAGACTGAAGCTTTCTTT; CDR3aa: CASSPRTGETEAFF
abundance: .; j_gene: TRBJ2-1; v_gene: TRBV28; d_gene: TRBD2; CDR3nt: TGTGCCAGCAGTTCGCCGGGACTAGCGGCTCAGAGCTCCTACAATGAGCAGTTCTTC; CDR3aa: CASSSPGLAAQSSYNEQFF
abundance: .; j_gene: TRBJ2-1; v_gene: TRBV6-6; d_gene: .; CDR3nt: TGTGCCAGTCGGGTGGCGTATAAAGGGAATGAGCAGTTCTTC; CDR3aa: CASRVAYKGNEQFF
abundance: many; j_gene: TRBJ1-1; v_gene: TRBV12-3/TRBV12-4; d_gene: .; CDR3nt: TGTGCCAGCAGTTCTCGGATGCGGTCGAACACTGAAGCTTTCTTT; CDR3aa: CASSSRMRSNTEAFF
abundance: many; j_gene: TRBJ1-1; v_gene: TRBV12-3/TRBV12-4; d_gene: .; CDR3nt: TGTGCCAGCAAGTCGGGGGAGGGTAGTGAAGCTTTCTTT; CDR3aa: CASKSGEGSEAFF
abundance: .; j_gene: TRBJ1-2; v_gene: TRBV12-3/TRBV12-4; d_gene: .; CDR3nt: TGTGCCAGCAGCTCTCGTGCGGGAGCTGACTATGGCTACACCTTC; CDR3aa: CASSSRAGADYGYTF
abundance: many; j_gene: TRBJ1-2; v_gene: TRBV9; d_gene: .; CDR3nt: TGTGCCAGCAGCGTAGCTCTTTCGGGACTAAACCTTGGTGGCTACACCTTC; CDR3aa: CASSVALSGLNLGGYTF
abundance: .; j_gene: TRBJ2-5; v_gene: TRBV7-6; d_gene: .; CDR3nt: TGTGCCAGCAGCCGGAGGTACCAAGAGACCCAGTACTTC; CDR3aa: CASSRRYQETQYF
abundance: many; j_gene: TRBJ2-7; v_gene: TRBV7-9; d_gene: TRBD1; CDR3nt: TGTGCCAGCAGCTTAGCCGGGGTTCGGACAGGTCGACACGAGCAGTACTTC; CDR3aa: CASSLAGVRTGRHEQYF
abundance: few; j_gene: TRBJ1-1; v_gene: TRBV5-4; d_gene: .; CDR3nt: TGTGCCAGCAGCTGGGGACCTCGACAGAGGGACACTGAAGCTTTCTTT; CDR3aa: CASSWGPRQRDTEAFF
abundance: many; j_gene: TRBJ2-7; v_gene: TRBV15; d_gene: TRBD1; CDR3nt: TGTGCCACCAGCAGAGATAGGACAGGTTCCGAGCAGTACTTC; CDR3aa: CATSRDRTGSEQYF
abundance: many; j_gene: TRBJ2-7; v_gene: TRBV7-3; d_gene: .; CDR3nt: TGTGCCAGCAGTAATGGGGCAGGGTCCGCTAGCGAGGAGCAGTACTTC; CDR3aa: CASSNGAGSASEEQYF